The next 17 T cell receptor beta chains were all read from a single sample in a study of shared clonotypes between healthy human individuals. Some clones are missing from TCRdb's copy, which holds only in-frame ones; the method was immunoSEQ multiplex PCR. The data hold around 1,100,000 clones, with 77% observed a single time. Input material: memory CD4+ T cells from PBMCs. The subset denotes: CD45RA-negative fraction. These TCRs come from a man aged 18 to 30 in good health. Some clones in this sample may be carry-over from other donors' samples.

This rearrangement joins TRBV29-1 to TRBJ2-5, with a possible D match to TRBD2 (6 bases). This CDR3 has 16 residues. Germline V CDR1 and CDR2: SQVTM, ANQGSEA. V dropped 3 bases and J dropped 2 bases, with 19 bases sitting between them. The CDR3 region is CSVDGSGQVNQETQYF. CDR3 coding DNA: TGCAGCGTTGACGGGAGTGGGCAGGTGAATCAAGAGACCCAGTACTTC.

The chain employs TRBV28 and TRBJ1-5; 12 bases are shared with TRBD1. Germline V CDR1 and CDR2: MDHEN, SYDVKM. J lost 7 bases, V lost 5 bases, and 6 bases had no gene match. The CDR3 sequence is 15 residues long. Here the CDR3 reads CASSPGQGAGQPQHF. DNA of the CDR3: TGTGCCAGCAGTCCGGGACAGGGGGCAGGCCAGCCCCAGCATTTT.

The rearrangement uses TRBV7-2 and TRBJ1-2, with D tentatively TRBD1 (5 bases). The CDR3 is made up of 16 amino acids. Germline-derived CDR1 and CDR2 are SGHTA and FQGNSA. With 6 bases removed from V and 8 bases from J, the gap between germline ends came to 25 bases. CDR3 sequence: CASSRDGNPSKDGYTF. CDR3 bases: TGTGCCAGCAGTAGGGACGGGAACCCATCTAAGGACGGCTACACCTTC.

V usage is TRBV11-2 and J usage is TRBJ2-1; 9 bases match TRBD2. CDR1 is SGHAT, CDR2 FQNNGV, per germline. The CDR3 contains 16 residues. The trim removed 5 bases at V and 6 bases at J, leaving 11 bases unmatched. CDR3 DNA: TGTGCCAGCAGCCCCCTATTAGCGGGAGCTCGCAATGAGCAGTTCTTC. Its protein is CASSPLLAGARNEQFF.

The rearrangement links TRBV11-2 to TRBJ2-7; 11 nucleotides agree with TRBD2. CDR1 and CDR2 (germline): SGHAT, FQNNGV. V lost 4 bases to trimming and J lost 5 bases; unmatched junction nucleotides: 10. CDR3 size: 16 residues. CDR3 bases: TGTGCCAGCAGCTCAAGATTAGCGGGAGGGCGACACGAGCAGTACTTC. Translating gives CASSSRLAGGRHEQYF.

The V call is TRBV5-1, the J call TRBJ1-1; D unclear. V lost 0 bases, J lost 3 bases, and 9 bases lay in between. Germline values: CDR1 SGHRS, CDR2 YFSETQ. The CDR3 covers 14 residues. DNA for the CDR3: TGCGCCAGCAGCTTGGGGCGGTGGGACACTGAAGCTTTCTTT. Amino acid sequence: CASSLGRWDTEAFF.

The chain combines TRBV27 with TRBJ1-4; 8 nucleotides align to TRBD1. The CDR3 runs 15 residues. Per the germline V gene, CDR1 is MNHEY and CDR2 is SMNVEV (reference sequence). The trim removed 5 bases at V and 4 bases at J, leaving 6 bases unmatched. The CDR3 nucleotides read TGTGCCAGCAGTCGACAGGGGCGGCGTAATGAAAAACTGTTTTTT. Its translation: CASSRQGRRNEKLFF.

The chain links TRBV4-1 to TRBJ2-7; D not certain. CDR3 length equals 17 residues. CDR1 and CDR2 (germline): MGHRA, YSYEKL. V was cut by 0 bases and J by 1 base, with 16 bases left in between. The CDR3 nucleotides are TGCGCCAGCAGCCAAGACCAATGGCCGGACGGTTCCTACGAGCAGTACTTC. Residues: CASSQDQWPDGSYEQYF.

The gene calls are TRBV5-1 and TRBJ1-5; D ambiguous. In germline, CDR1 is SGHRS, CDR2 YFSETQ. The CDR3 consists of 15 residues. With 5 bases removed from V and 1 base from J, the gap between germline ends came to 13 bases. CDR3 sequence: CASRPGPESNQPQHF. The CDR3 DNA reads TGCGCCAGCAGACCCGGGCCCGAAAGCAATCAGCCCCAGCATTTT. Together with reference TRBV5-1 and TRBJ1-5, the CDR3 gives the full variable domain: KAGVTQTPRYLIKTRGQQVTLSCSPISGHRSVSWYQQTPGQGLQFLFEYFSETQRNKGNFPGRFSGRQFSNSRSEMNVSTLELGDSALYLCASRPGPESNQPQHFGDGTRLSIL.

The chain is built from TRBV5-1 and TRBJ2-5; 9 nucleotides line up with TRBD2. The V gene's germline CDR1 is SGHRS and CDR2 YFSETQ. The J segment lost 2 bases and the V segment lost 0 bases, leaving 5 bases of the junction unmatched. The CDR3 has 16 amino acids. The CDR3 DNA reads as TGCGCCAGCAGCTTGGGGGGACTAGCAGGACAAGAGACCCAGTACTTC. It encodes CASSLGGLAGQETQYF. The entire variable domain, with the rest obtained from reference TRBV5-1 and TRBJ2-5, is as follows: KAGVTQTPRYLIKTRGQQVTLSCSPISGHRSVSWYQQTPGQGLQFLFEYFSETQRNKGNFPGRFSGRQFSNSRSEMNVSTLELGDSALYLCASSLGGLAGQETQYFGPGTRLLVL.

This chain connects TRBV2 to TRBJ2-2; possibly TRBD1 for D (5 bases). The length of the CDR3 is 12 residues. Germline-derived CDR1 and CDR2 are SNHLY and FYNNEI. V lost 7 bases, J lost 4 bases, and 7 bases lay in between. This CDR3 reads CASNQGTGELFF. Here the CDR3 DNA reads TGTGCCAGCAATCAGGGCACCGGGGAGCTGTTTTTT.

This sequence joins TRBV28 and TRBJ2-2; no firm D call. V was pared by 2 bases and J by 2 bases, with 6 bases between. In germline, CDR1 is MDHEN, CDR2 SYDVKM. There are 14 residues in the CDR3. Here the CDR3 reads CASSLPQNTGELFF. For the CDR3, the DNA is TGTGCCAGCAGTTTACCACAAAACACCGGGGAGCTGTTTTTT.

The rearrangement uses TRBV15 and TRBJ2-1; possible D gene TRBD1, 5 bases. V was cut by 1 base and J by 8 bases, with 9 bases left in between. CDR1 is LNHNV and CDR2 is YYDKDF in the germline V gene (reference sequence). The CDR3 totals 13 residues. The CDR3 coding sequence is TGTGCCACCAGCAGAGGACAGATCGATGAGCAGTTCTTC. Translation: CATSRGQIDEQFF. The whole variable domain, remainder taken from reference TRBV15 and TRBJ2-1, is DAMVIQNPRYQVTQFGKPVTLSCSQTLNHNVMYWYQQKSSQAPKLLFHYYDKDFNNEADTPDNFQSRRPNTSFCFLDIRSPGLGDTAMYLCATSRGQIDEQFFGPGTRLTVL.

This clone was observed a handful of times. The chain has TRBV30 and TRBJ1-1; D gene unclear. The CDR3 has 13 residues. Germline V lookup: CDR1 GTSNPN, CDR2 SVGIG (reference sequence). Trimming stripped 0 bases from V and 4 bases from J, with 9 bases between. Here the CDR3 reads CAWSVRVPTEAFF. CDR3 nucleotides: TGTGCCTGGAGTGTACGGGTACCCACTGAAGCTTTCTTT.

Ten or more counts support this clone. For the CDR3, the DNA is TGTGCCAGCAGTGATGACACAAAGAACACTGAAGCTTTCTTT. It encodes CASSDDTKNTEAFF. This rearrangement joins TRBV28 to TRBJ1-1; D ambiguous. This CDR3 comprises 14 residues. Germline CDR1 is MDHEN and CDR2 is SYDVKM. V shed 5 bases and J shed 1 base, with 11 bases lying between them.

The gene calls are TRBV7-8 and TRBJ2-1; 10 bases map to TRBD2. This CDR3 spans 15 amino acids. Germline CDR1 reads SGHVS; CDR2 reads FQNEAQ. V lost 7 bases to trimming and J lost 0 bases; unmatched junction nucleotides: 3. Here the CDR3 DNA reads TGTGCCAGCACCATAGCGGGAGGCTCCTACAATGAGCAGTTCTTC. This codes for CASTIAGGSYNEQFF.

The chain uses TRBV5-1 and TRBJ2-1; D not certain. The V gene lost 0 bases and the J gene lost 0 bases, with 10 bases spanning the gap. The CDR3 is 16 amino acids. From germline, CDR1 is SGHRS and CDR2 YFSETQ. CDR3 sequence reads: CASSLVLQTSYNEQFF. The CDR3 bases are TGCGCCAGCAGCTTGGTCCTTCAGACCTCCTACAATGAGCAGTTCTTC.